The 14 T cell receptor beta chains below come from one sample, sequenced in a study of chemoradiotherapy in HPV16-positive cancers. The assay was immunoSEQ multiplex PCR, and TCRdb's table has in-frame clones only and misses some. In the table there are about 7,800 clones, approximately 73% of which are singletons. Sample collection occurred from a patient who underwent chemoradiotherapy. Receptor source: a human donor with HPV-associated anogenital cancer.

The chain combines TRBV28 with TRBJ1-1; TRBD1 matches at 8 bases. Germline V gene lookup returns CDR1 MDHEN and CDR2 SYDVKM. The CDR3 spans 14 residues. Trimming at V came to 4 bases and at J to 9 bases, leaving 10 bases not matched to a gene. The CDR3 region has the DNA TGTGCCAGCAGTTCCAGGGGGCGGATCAACCAAGCTTTCTTT. It encodes CASSSRGRINQAFF.

The chain carries TRBV6-4 and TRBJ1-4, with D tentatively TRBD1 (6 bases). This CDR3 region has 14 residues. CDR1 is MRHNA, CDR2 SNTAGT, per germline. Trimming removed 2 bases from V and 7 bases from J, with 11 bases in between. The CDR3 here is CASSDSTGSEKLFF. The CDR3 nucleotides are TGTGCCAGCAGTGACAGTACAGGGAGTGAAAAACTGTTTTTT.

V is TRBV4-1 and J is TRBJ1-4, with 10 positions matching TRBD1. The CDR3 is 18 residues long. V lost 4 bases to trimming and J lost 4 bases; unmatched junction nucleotides: 12. Looked up from germline, CDR1 is MGHRA and CDR2 is YSYEKL. The CDR3 sequence: CASSRPGQGNHGNEKLFF. The CDR3 DNA is TGCGCCAGCAGCCGACCGGGACAGGGGAACCATGGTAATGAAAAACTGTTTTTT.

The CDR3 reads CASSYSGLRENTEAFF. In DNA, the CDR3 is TGTGCCAGCAGTTACTCAGGGTTACGGGAGAACACTGAAGCTTTCTTT. The J gene is TRBJ1-1, the V gene TRBV6-5; D gene unclear. This CDR3 region has 16 residues. V gave up 0 bases and J gave up 1 base, with 12 bases separating them. CDR1 MNHEY and CDR2 SVGAGI come from the germline V gene.

This clone was picked up one time. The genes are TRBV19 and TRBJ1-3, with a possible D match to TRBD1 (6 bases). The germline V and J ends were trimmed by 5 bases and 0 bases, with 11 bases remaining between them. The CDR3 runs to 15 residues. Germline CDR1 reads LNHDA; CDR2 reads SQIVND (reference sequence). The CDR3 nucleotides are TGTGCCAGTAGTGGACAGTACTTCTCTGGAAACACCATATATTTT. Translation: CASSGQYFSGNTIYF.

This clone showed up just a few times. This chain joins TRBV19 and TRBJ2-7, with TRBD2 identical over 9 bases. Germline assignment: CDR1 LNHDA and CDR2 SQIVND (reference sequence). The CDR3 covers 15 residues. J lost 4 bases, V lost 3 bases, and 7 bases had no gene match. CDR3 region: CASSMSDSGSYEQYF. CDR3 nucleotides: TGTGCCAGTAGTATGTCCGATAGCGGGAGTTACGAGCAGTACTTC.

This clone was recorded a few times. The genes are TRBV10-2 and TRBJ1-1; tentatively, D is TRBD1 (5 bases). Germline V gene data show CDR1 as WSHSY and CDR2 as SAAADI. This CDR3 comprises 15 residues. V gave up 0 bases and J gave up 5 bases, with 13 bases separating them. CDR3 DNA: TGCGCCAGCAGTGAGTCGGGGGTACTGGGGACTGAAGCTTTCTTT. It yields the protein CASSESGVLGTEAFF.

This clone was seen only a few times. The chain combines TRBV7-9 with TRBJ2-3; no reliable D call. Germline assignment: CDR1 SEHNR and CDR2 FQNEAQ (reference sequence). The CDR3 has 14 residues. The V end was cut by 1 base, the J end by 4 bases, with 9 bases between. Here the CDR3 reads CASSLVSVPDTQYF. CDR3 nucleotide sequence: TGTGCCAGCAGCTTAGTTTCGGTCCCAGATACGCAGTATTTT.

The chain is built from TRBV5-6 and TRBJ2-7; no firm D call. V was trimmed by 3 bases and J by 3 bases, leaving 13 bases between them. CDR1 and CDR2 from the germline V gene are SGHDT and YYEEEE. This CDR3 is built from 14 residues. CDR3 sequence reads: CASSSGGRRYEQYV. The CDR3 nucleotides read TGTGCCAGCAGCTCCGGTGGCAGACGCTACGAGCAGTACGTC.

This sequence joins TRBV9 and TRBJ1-2; D uncertain. The CDR3 consists of 15 residues. Between the trimmed V and J ends, which lost 0 bases and 1 base, there was a span of 10 bases. The germline V gene encodes CDR1 SGDLS and CDR2 YYNGEE. CDR3 sequence (DNA): TGTGCCAGCAGCGTAGGTGGGGTACTTAACTATGGCTACACCTTC. Amino acid sequence: CASSVGGVLNYGYTF.

The chain has TRBV4-3 and TRBJ2-6; tentatively, D is TRBD1 or TRBD2 (6 bases each). The CDR3 contains 17 residues. Trimming took off 5 bases at V and 4 bases at J, with 18 bases between the two ends. CDR1 is LGHNA, CDR2 YSLEER, per germline. The CDR3 nucleotides are TGCGCCAGCAGCGGTTATCCGGGGGCCGCAGGGGCCAACGTCCTGACTTTC. Its protein is CASSGYPGAAGANVLTF.

This clone was seen only a few times. V and J are TRBV11-2 and TRBJ2-2; unclear D gene. The germline CDR1 and CDR2 sequences are SGHAT and FQNNGV. Between the trimmed V and J ends, which lost 2 bases and 8 bases, there was a span of 9 bases. The CDR3 contains 13 residues. The CDR3 nucleotides read TGTGCCAGCAGCTTAATCTCCCTGGGGGAGCTGTTTTTT. Amino acids: CASSLISLGELFF.

The V gene is TRBV30, the J gene TRBJ2-7; 7 bases are shared with TRBD2. V dropped 0 bases and J dropped 6; count of bases not matched to a gene: 5. The germline gives CDR1 GTSNPN, CDR2 SVGIG (reference sequence). This CDR3 is built from 13 residues. The CDR3 bases are TGTGCCTGGAGTGTTGGCGGGAGAGGCGAGCAGTACTTC. Protein product: CAWSVGGRGEQYF.

This chain links TRBV6-5 with TRBJ1-2, with D possibly being TRBD1 (5 bases). CDR3 size: 14 residues. The V gene's germline CDR1 is MNHEY and CDR2 SVGAGI. V was pared by 2 bases and J by 1 base, with 8 bases between. DNA for the CDR3: TGTGCCAGCAGTTACCGGACACTTAACTATGGCTACACCTTC. Translated: CASSYRTLNYGYTF.